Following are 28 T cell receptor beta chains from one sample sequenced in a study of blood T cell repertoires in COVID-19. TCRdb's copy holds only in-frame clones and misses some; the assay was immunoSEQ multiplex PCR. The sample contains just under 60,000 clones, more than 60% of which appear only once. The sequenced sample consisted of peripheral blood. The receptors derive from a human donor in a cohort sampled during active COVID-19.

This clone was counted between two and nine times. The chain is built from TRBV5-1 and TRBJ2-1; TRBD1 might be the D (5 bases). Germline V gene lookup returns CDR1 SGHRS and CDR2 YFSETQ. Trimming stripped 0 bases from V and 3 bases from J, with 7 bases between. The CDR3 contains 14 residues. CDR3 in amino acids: CASSLGRDYNEQFF. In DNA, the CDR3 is TGCGCCAGCAGCTTGGGCAGGGACTACAATGAGCAGTTCTTC.

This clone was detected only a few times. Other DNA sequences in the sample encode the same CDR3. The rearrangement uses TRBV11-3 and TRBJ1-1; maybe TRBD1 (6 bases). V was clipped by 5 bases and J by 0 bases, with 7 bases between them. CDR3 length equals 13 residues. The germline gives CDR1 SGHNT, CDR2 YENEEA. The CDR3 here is CASSDRLNTEAFF. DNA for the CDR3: TGTGCCAGCAGCGACAGGCTGAACACTGAAGCTTTCTTT.

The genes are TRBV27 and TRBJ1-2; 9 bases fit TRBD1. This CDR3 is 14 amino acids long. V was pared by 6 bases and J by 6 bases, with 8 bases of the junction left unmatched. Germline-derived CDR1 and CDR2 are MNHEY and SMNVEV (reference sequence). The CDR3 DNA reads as TGTGCCAGCAGAGGACAGGGGCGCGCCCATGGCTACACCTTC. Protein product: CASRGQGRAHGYTF.

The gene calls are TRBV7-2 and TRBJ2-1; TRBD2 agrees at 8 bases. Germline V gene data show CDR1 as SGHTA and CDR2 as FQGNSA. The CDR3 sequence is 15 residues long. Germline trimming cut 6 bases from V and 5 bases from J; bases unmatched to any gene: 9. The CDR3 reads CASRPPGLGNNEQFF. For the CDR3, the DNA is TGTGCCAGCAGGCCTCCGGGACTAGGGAACAATGAGCAGTTCTTC.

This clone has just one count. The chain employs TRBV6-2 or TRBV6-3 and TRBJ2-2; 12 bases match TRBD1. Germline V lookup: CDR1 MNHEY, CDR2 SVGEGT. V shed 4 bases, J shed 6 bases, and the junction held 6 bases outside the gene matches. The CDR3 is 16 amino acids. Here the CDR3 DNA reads TGTGCCAGCAGTTCCCGGGACAGGGGGCTGTCCGGGGAGCTGTTTTTT. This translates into CASSSRDRGLSGELFF.

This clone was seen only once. The CDR3 nucleotides read TGTGCCAGCTCACCACCCGGGACTAGCGGGAGAGGTGGGTACAATGAGCAGTTCTTC. Protein sequence: CASSPPGTSGRGGYNEQFF. The genes are TRBV18 and TRBJ2-1; 14 bases align to TRBD2. The CDR3 contains 19 residues. CDR1 is KGHSH and CDR2 is LQKENI in the germline V gene. V trimming: 0 bases; J trimming: 4 bases; junction bases outside the gene matches: 8.

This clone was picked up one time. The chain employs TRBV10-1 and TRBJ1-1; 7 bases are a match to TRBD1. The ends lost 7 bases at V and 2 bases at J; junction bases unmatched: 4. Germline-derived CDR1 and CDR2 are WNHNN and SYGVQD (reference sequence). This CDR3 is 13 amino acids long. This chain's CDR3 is CASNDRVNTEAFF. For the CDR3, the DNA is TGCGCCAGCAACGACAGGGTTAACACTGAAGCTTTCTTT.

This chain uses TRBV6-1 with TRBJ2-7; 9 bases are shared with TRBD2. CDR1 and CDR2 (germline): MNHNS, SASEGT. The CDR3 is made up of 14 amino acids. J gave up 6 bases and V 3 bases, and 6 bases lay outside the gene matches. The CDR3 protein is CASSEREGPLEQYF. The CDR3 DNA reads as TGTGCCAGCAGTGAGCGGGAGGGCCCTCTCGAGCAGTACTTC.

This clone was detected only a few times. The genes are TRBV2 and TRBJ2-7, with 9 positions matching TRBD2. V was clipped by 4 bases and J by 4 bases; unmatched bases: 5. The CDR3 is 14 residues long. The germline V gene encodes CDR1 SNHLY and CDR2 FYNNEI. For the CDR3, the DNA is TGTGCCAGCAGTGGGGCTAGCGGGGCTTACGAGCAGTACTTC. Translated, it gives CASSGASGAYEQYF.

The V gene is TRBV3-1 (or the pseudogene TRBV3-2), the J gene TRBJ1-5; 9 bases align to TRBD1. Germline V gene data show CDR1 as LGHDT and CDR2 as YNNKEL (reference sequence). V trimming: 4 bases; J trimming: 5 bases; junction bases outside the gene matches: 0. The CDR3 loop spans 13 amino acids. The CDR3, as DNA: TGTGCCAGCAGCCGGGACAGGGATCAGCCCCAGCATTTT. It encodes CASSRDRDQPQHF.

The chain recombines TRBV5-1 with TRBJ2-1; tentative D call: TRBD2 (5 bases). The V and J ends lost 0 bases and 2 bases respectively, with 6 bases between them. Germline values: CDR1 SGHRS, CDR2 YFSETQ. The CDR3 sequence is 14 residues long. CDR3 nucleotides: TGCGCCAGCAGCTTGGAACTAGCCTACAATGAGCAGTTCTTC. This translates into CASSLELAYNEQFF.

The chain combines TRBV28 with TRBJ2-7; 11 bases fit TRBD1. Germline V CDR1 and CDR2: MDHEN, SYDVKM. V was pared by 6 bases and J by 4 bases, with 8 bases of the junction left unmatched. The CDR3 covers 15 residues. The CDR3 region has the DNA TGTGCCAGCAGCCACTCCGGGACAGGGGGTTACGAGCAGTACTTC. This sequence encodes CASSHSGTGGYEQYF.

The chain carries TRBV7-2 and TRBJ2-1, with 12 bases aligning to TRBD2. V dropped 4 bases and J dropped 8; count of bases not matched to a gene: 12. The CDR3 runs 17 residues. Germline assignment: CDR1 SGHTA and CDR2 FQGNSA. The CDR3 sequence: CASSSLPPLAGGYEQFF. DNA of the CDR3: TGTGCCAGCAGCTCCCTTCCGCCCCTAGCGGGAGGGTATGAGCAGTTCTTC. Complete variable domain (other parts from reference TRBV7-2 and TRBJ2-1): GAGVSQSPSNKVTEKGKDVELRCDPISGHTALYWYRQSLGQGLEFLIYFQGNSAPDKSGLPSDRFSAERTGGSVSTLTIQRTQQEDSAVYLCASSSLPPLAGGYEQFFGPGTRLTVL.

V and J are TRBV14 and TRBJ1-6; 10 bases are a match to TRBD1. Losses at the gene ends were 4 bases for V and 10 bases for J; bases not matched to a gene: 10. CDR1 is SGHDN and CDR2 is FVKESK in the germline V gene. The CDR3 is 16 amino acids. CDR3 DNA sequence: TGTGCCAGCAGCCGTCCCGGGACAGGGGCACGATCACCCCTCCACTTT. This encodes CASSRPGTGARSPLHF.

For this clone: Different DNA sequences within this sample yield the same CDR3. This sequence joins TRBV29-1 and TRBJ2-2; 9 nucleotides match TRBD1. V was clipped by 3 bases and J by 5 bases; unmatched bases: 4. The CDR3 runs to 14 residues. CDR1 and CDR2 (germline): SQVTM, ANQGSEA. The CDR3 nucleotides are TGCAGCGTTGAGGGAGGACAGGGGACCGGGGAGCTGTTTTTT. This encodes CSVEGGQGTGELFF.

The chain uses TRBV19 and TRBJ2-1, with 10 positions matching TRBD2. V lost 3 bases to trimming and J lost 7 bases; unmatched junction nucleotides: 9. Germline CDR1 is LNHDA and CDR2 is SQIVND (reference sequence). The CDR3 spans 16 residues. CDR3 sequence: CASSIASGRSSNEQFF. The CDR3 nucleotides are TGTGCCAGTAGTATTGCTAGCGGGAGAAGTTCGAATGAGCAGTTCTTC.

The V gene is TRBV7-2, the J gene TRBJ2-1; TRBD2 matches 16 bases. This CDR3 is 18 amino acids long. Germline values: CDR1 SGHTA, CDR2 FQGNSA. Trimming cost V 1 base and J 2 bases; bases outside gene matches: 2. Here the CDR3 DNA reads TGTGCCAGCAGCTTAGGTGGGACTAGCGGGAGGGCCTACAATGAGCAGTTCTTC. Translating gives CASSLGGTSGRAYNEQFF.

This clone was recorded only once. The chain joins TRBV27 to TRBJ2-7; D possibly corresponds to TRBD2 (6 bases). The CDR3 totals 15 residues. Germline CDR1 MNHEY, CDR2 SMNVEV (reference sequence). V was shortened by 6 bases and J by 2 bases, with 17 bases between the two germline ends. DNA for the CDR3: TGTGCCAGCAGGCTTCTGGGGGGAAGGCCCTACGAGCAGTACTTC. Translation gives CASRLLGGRPYEQYF.

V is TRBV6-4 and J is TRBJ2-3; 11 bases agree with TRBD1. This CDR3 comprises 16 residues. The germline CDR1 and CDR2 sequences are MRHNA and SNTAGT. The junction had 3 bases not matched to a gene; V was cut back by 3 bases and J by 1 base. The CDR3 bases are TGTGCCAGCAGTGAAGGGGACAGGGGGGGCACAGATACGCAGTATTTT. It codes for CASSEGDRGGTDTQYF.

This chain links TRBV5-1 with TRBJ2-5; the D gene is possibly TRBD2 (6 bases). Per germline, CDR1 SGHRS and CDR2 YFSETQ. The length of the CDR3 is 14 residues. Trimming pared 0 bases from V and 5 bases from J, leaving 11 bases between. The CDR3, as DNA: TGCGCCAGCAGCTTGGGTCTAAGCGGGGAGACCCAGTACTTC. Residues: CASSLGLSGETQYF.

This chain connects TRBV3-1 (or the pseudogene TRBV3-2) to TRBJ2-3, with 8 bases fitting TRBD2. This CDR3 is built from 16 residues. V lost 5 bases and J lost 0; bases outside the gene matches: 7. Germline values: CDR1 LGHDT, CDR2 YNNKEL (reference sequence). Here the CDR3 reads CASSYYKRGSTDTQYF. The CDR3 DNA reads TGTGCCAGCAGCTACTATAAGCGGGGGAGCACAGATACGCAGTATTTT.

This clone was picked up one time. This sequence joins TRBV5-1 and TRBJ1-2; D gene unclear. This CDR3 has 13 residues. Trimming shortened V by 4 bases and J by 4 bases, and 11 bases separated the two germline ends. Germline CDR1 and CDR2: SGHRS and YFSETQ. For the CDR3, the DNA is TGCGCCAGCAGCCCCGAGGTGGGCTATGGCTACACCTTC. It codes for CASSPEVGYGYTF.

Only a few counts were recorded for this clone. CDR3 in DNA: TGCGCCAGCAGCCAAGAGTACAGAACTAATGAAAAACTGTTTTTT. This sequence encodes CASSQEYRTNEKLFF. The V call is TRBV4-3, the J call TRBJ1-4; D unresolved. This CDR3 region has 15 residues. Germline V lookup: CDR1 LGHNA, CDR2 YSLEER. Trimming removed 0 bases from V and 1 base from J, with 6 bases in between.

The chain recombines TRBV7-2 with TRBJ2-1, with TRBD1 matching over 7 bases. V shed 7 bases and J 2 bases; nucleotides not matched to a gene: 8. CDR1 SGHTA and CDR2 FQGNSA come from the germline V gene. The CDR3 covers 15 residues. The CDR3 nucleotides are TGTGCCAGCATGCTAACAGGGGCCACCTACAATGAGCAGTTCTTC. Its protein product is CASMLTGATYNEQFF. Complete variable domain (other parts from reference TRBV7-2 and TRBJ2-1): GAGVSQSPSNKVTEKGKDVELRCDPISGHTALYWYRQSLGQGLEFLIYFQGNSAPDKSGLPSDRFSAERTGGSVSTLTIQRTQQEDSAVYLCASMLTGATYNEQFFGPGTRLTVL.

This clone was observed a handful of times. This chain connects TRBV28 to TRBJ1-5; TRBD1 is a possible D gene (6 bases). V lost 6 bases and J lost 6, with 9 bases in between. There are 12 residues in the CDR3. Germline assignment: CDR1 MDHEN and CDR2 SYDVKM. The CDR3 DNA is TGTGCCAGCAGAAGAGGGGGTCAGCCCCAGCATTTT. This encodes CASRRGGQPQHF. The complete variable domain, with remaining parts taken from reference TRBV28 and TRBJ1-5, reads DVKVTQSSRYLVKRTGEKVFLECVQDMDHENMFWYRQDPGLGLRLIYFSYDVKMKEKGDIPEGYSVSREKKERFSLILESASTNQTSMYLCASRRGGQPQHFGDGTRLSIL.

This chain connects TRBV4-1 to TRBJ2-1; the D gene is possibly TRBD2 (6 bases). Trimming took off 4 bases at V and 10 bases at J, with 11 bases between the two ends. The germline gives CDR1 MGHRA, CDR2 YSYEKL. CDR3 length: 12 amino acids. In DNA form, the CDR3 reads TGCGCCAGCAGCCGGGACTTTGGGGAGCAGTTCTTC. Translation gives CASSRDFGEQFF.

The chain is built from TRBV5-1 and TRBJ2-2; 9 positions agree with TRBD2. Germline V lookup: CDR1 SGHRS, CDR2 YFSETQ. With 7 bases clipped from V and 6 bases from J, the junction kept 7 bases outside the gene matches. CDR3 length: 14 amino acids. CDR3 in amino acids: CASAGSGSPGELFF. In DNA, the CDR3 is TGCGCCAGCGCGGGTAGCGGGAGTCCCGGGGAGCTGTTTTTT. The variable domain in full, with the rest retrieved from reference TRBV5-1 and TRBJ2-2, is KAGVTQTPRYLIKTRGQQVTLSCSPISGHRSVSWYQQTPGQGLQFLFEYFSETQRNKGNFPGRFSGRQFSNSRSEMNVSTLELGDSALYLCASAGSGSPGELFFGEGSRLTVL.

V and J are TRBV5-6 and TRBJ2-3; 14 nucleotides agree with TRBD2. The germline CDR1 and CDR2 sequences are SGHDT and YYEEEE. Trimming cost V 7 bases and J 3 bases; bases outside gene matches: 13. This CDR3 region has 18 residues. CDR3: CASGAGTSGSSGTDTQYF. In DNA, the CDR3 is TGTGCCAGCGGGGCCGGGACTAGCGGGAGTAGTGGAACAGATACGCAGTATTTT.